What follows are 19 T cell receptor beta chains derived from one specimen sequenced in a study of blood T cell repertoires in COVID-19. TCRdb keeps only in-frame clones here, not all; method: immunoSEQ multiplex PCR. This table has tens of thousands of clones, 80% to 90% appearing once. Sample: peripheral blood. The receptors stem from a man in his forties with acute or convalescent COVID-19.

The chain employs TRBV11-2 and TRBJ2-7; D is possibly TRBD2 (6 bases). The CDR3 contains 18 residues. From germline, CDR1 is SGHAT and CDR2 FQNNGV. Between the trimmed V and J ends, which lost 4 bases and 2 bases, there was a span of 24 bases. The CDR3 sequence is CASSSRTGSLGAPYEQYF. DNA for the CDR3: TGTGCCAGCAGCTCAAGAACCGGGAGTTTGGGAGCCCCCTACGAGCAGTACTTC.

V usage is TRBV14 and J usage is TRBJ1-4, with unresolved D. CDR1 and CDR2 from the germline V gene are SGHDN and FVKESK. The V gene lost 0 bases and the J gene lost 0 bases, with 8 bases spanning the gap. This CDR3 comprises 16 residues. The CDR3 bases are TGTGCCAGCAGCCAAGATGGCGGAGCAACTAATGAAAAACTGTTTTTT. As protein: CASSQDGGATNEKLFF.

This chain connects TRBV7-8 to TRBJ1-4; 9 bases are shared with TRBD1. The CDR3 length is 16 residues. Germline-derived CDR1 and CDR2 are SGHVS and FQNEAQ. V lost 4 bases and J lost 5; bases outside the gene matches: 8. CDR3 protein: CASSSRRDRANEKLFF. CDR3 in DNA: TGTGCCAGCAGCTCACGCCGGGACAGGGCAAATGAAAAACTGTTTTTT.

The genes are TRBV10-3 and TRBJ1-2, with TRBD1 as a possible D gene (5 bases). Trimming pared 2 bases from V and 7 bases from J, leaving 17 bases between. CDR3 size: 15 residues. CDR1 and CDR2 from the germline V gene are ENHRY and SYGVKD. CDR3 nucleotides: TGTGCCATCAGTGAGACCTCACCCCCCGGGGGTGGCTACACCTTC. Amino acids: CAISETSPPGGGYTF.

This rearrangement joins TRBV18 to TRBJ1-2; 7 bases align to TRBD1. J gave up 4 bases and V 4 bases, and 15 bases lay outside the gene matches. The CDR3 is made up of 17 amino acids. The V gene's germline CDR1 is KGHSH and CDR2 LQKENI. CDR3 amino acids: CASSRLAAGGDLYGYTF. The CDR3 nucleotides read TGTGCCAGCTCACGCCTGGCAGCAGGGGGTGACCTCTATGGCTACACCTTC.

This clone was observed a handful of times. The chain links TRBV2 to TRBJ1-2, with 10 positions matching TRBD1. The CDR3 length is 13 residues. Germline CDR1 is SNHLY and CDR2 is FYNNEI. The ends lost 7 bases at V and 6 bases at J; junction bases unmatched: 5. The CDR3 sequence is CASIADRGDGYTF. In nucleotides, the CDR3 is TGTGCCAGCATTGCGGACAGGGGGGATGGCTACACCTTC.

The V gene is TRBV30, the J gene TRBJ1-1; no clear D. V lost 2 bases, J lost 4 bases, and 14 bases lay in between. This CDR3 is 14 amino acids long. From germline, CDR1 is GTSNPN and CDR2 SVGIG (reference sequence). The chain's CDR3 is CAWSSRVGSTEAFF. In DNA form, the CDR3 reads TGTGCCTGGAGTTCCCGGGTAGGGAGCACTGAAGCTTTCTTT.

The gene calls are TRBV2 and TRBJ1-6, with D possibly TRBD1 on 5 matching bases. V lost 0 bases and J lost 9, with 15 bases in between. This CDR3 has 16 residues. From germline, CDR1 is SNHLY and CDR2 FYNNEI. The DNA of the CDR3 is TGTGCCAGCAGTGAAGCGTTAGGTGGGGCAGCTTCACCCCTCCACTTT. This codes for CASSEALGGAASPLHF.

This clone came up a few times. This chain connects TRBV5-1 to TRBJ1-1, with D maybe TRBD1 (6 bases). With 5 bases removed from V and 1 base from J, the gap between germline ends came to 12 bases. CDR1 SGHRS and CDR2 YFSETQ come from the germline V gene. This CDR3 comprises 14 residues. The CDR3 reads CASRIAGANTEAFF. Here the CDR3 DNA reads TGCGCCAGCAGAATTGCGGGGGCGAACACTGAAGCTTTCTTT. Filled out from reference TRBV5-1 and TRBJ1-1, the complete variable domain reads KAGVTQTPRYLIKTRGQQVTLSCSPISGHRSVSWYQQTPGQGLQFLFEYFSETQRNKGNFPGRFSGRQFSNSRSEMNVSTLELGDSALYLCASRIAGANTEAFFGQGTRLTVV.

Written as DNA, the CDR3 is TGTGCCAGCAGCTTAGTAGCGGGGACAGATACGCAGTATTTT. Translating gives CASSLVAGTDTQYF. The chain links TRBV7-8 to TRBJ2-3, with 8 bases fitting TRBD2. Germline lookup yields CDR1 SGHVS and CDR2 FQNEAQ. The CDR3 spans 14 residues. V was clipped by 1 base and J by 3 bases; unmatched bases: 0.

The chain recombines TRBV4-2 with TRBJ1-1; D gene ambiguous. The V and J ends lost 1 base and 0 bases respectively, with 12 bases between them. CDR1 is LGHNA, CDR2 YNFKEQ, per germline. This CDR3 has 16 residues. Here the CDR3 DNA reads TGTGCCAGCAGCCAAGTCGTAACGGGTATGAACACTGAAGCTTTCTTT. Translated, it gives CASSQVVTGMNTEAFF.

The CDR3 spells CAWGRRGGTGELFF. As DNA, the CDR3 is TGTGCCTGGGGGAGGAGGGGTGGGACCGGGGAGCTGTTTTTT. The rearrangement uses TRBV30 and TRBJ2-2, with D possibly being TRBD2 (6 bases). V was clipped by 5 bases and J by 5 bases, with 15 bases between them. CDR3 length equals 14 residues. CDR1 GTSNPN and CDR2 SVGIG come from the germline V gene (reference sequence).

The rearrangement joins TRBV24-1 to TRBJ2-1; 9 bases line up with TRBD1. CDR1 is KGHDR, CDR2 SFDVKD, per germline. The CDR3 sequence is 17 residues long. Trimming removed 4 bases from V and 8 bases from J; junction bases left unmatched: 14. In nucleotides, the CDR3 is TGTGCCACCAGTGAACAAACAGGGGGCGCGGGTCATTATGAGCAGTTCTTC. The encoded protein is CATSEQTGGAGHYEQFF.

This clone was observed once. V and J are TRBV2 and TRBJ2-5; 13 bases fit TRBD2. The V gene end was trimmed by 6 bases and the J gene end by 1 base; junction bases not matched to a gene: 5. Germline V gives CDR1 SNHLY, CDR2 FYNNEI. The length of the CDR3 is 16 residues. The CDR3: CASSSRLAGGQETQYF. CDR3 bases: TGTGCCAGCAGCTCCCGACTAGCGGGGGGCCAAGAGACCCAGTACTTC.

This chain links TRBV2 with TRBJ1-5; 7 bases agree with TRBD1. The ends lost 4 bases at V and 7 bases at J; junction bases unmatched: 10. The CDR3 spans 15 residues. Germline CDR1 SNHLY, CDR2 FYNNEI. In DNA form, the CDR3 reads TGTGCCAGCAGTGGACGACGACAGGGTTGGCAGCCCCAGCATTTT. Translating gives CASSGRRQGWQPQHF.

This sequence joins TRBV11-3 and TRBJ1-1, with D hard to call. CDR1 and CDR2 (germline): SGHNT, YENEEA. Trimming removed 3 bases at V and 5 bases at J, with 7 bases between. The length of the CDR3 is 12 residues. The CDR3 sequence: CASSFRVTEAFF. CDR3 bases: TGTGCCAGCAGCTTCCGGGTAACTGAAGCTTTCTTT.

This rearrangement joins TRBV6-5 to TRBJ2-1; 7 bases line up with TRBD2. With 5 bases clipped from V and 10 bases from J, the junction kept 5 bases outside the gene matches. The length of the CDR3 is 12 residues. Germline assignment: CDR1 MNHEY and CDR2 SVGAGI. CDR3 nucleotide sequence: TGTGCCAGCAGTACGGGGGGACGCGAGCAGTTCTTC. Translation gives CASSTGGREQFF.

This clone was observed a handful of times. CDR3 in amino acids: CATSDPGLAGGDEQFF. DNA of the CDR3: TGTGCCACCAGTGATCCCGGACTAGCGGGGGGGGATGAGCAGTTCTTC. This sequence joins TRBV24-1 and TRBJ2-1, with 15 bases aligning to TRBD2. Unmatched junction bases numbered 4, after V lost 3 bases and J lost 8 bases. Germline assignment: CDR1 KGHDR and CDR2 SFDVKD. The CDR3 extends over 16 amino acids.

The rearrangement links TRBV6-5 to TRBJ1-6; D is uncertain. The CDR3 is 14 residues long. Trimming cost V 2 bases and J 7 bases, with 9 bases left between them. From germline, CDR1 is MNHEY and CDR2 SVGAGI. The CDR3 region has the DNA TGTGCCAGCAGTTACCAGAGGTGGAATTCACCCCTCCACTTT. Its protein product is CASSYQRWNSPLHF.